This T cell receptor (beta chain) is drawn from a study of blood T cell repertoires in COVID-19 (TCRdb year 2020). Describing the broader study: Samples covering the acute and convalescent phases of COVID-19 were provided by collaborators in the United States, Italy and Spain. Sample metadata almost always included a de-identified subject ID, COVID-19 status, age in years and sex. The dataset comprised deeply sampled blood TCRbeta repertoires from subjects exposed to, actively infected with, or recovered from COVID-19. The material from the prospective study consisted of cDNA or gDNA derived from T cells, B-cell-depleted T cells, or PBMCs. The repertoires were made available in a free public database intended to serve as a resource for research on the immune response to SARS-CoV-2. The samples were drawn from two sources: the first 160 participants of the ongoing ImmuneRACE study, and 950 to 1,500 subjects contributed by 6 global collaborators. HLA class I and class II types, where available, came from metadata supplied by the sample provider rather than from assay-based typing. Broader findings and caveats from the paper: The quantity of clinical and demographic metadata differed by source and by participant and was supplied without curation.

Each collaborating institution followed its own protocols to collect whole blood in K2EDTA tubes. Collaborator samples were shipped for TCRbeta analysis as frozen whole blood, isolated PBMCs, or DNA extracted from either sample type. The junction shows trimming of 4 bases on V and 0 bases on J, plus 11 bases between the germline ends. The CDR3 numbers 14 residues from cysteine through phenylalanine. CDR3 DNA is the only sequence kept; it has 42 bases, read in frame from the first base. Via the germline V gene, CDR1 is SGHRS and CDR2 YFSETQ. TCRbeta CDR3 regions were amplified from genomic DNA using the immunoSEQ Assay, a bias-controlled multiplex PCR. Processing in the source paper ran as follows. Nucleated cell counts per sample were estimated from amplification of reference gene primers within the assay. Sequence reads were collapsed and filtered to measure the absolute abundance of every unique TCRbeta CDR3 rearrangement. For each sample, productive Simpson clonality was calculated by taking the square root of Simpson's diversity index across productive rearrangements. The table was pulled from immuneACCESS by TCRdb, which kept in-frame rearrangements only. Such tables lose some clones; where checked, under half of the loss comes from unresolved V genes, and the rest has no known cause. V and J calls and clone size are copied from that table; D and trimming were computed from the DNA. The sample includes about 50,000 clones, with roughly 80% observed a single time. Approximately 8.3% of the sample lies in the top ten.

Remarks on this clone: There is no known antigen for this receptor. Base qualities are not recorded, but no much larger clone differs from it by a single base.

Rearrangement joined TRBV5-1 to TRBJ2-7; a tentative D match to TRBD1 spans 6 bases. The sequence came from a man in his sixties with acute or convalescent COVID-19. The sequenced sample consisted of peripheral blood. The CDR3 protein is CASSKDSTSYEQYF. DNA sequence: TGCGCCAGCAGCAAGGACAGCACCTCCTACGAGCAGTACTTC.